Following are 9 T cell receptor beta chains from one sample sequenced in a study of blood T cell repertoires in COVID-19. Assay: immunoSEQ multiplex PCR; the TCRdb copy retains only in-frame clones and omits some. Here the sample spans about 140,000 clones, over 70% being singletons. The specimen was PBMCs or T cells enriched from blood (not recorded which). The receptors originated from a man aged 65-85 years who had been exposed to COVID-19.

The chain has TRBV7-9 and TRBJ2-3, with D maybe TRBD2 (5 bases). This CDR3 is 16 amino acids long. The germline gives CDR1 SEHNR, CDR2 FQNEAQ (reference sequence). The V end lost 2 bases, the J end lost 3 bases, and 15 bases lay between the germline ends. In nucleotides, the CDR3 is TGTGCCAGCAGCTTATCCTGGGGTAGCGAAACAGATACGCAGTATTTT. It specifies CASSLSWGSETDTQYF.

This clone was counted once. The chain recombines TRBV2 with TRBJ2-2, with TRBD1 matching over 8 bases. The CDR3 is made up of 14 amino acids. Germline V CDR1 and CDR2: SNHLY, FYNNEI. Unmatched junction bases numbered 1, after V lost 6 bases and J lost 1 base. The CDR3 loop is CASRGTGNTGELFF. CDR3 nucleotides: TGTGCCAGCAGGGGGACAGGGAACACCGGGGAGCTGTTTTTT.

The rearrangement joins TRBV19 to TRBJ1-6, with D unresolved. The CDR3 spans 15 residues. CDR1 is LNHDA and CDR2 is SQIVND in the germline V gene (reference sequence). Trimming removed 3 bases at V and 7 bases at J, with 13 bases between. CDR3 sequence reads: CASSIGTETNSPLHF. As DNA, the CDR3 is TGTGCCAGTAGTATTGGAACAGAAACCAATTCACCCCTCCACTTT.

A single count supports this clone. This rearrangement joins TRBV4-1 to TRBJ2-5; 8 bases line up with TRBD2. Unmatched junction bases numbered 12, after V lost 1 base and J lost 2 bases. Germline V CDR1 and CDR2: MGHRA, YSYEKL. The CDR3 runs 18 residues. The CDR3 nucleotides read TGCGCCAGCAGCCAAGGCACGGGGGGGCTTATGTTTCAAGAGACCCAGTACTTC. It encodes CASSQGTGGLMFQETQYF.

This clone was seen only a few times. The CDR3, as DNA: TGTGCCAGCTCACCAGCTACAGGGTCAGTTGGTGGAAACACCATATATTTT. It specifies CASSPATGSVGGNTIYF. The chain uses TRBV18 and TRBJ1-3; a possible D gene is TRBD1 (6 bases). V was shortened by 2 bases and J by 3 bases, with 17 bases between the two germline ends. The CDR3 covers 17 residues. Germline CDR1 and CDR2: KGHSH and LQKENI.

This clone was observed a few times. V gene TRBV5-6 combines with J gene TRBJ1-2; D may be TRBD1 (6 bases). V lost 0 bases, J lost 3 bases, and 9 bases lay in between. The germline CDR1 and CDR2 sequences are SGHDT and YYEEEE. The CDR3 covers 14 residues. CDR3 sequence (DNA): TGTGCCAGCAGCTTGGCAGGGACACACTATGGCTACACCTTC. Its protein product is CASSLAGTHYGYTF.

The V call is TRBV5-6, the J call TRBJ1-1, with 7 bases aligning to TRBD1. From germline, CDR1 is SGHDT and CDR2 YYEEEE. V trimming: 7 bases; J trimming: 4 bases; junction bases outside the gene matches: 4. CDR3 length equals 12 residues. The CDR3 DNA follows: TGTGCCAGCGGATACAGGGGCACTGAAGCTTTCTTT. Protein: CASGYRGTEAFF.

At least ten counts were recorded for this clone. The rearrangement uses TRBV29-1 and TRBJ2-2, with D possibly being TRBD1 (5 bases). The V end lost 3 bases, the J end lost 5 bases, and 10 bases lay between the germline ends. Germline loops: CDR1 SQVTM, CDR2 ANQGSEA. This CDR3 contains 13 residues. CDR3 region: CSVEGPVTGELFF. The CDR3 region has the DNA TGCAGCGTTGAGGGGCCAGTGACCGGGGAGCTGTTTTTT.

V is TRBV20-1 and J is TRBJ2-1; D is perhaps TRBD2 (6 bases). Germline CDR1 DFQATT, CDR2 SNEGSKA (reference sequence). V lost 3 bases and J lost 10, with 25 bases in between. CDR3 size: 16 residues. CDR3 residues: CSASGAEQRVMEEQFF. The CDR3 DNA reads TGCAGTGCTAGTGGGGCGGAGCAGCGGGTGATGGAGGAGCAGTTCTTC.